Below, 19 T cell receptor beta chains from the same sample are listed, as sequenced in a study of brain metastases from non-small cell lung cancer. TCRdb's table, derived via immunoSEQ multiplex PCR, lists solely in-frame clones and lacks some. Seen here are about 2,700 clones, 65% to 90% observed once, and the top ten hold 4.5% to 5.5%. The specimen was primary lung tumor tissue. The receptors here all came from a donor at least 40 years old with non-small cell lung cancer.

This chain connects TRBV19 to TRBJ1-5; weak D call: TRBD1 (5 bases). Germline values: CDR1 LNHDA, CDR2 SQIVND (reference sequence). The CDR3 loop spans 16 amino acids. V lost 6 bases and J lost 1, with 16 bases in between. The DNA for the CDR3 is TGTGCCAGTAGATGGGCGGTAGGGGCGAGCAATCAGCCCCAGCATTTT. This sequence encodes CASRWAVGASNQPQHF.

V usage is TRBV12-5 and J usage is TRBJ1-2, with a weak D call TRBD1 (6 bases). The germline V and J ends were trimmed by 6 bases and 3 bases, with 14 bases remaining between them. The CDR3 spans 14 residues. CDR1 is LGHNT, CDR2 FRNRAP, per germline. The CDR3 region has the DNA TGTGCTAGTGGCCTCCCCGGGGGCTACTATGGCTACACCTTC. The encoded protein is CASGLPGGYYGYTF.

J is TRBJ2-1 and V is TRBV2; D is unresolved. Germline CDR1 is SNHLY and CDR2 is FYNNEI. V dropped 5 bases and J dropped 7 bases, with 15 bases sitting between them. CDR3 length: 14 residues. DNA for the CDR3: TGTGCCAGCAGTTTTGCGGTTGGTGGAAATGAGCAGTTCTTC. This encodes CASSFAVGGNEQFF.

The chain carries TRBV24-1 and TRBJ2-3; 10 bases fit TRBD2. V lost 5 bases and J lost 2; bases outside the gene matches: 6. The germline gives CDR1 KGHDR, CDR2 SFDVKD. This CDR3 has 16 residues. CDR3 DNA: TGTGCCACCAGTGGTATAGCGGGAGGAGCCACAGATACGCAGTATTTT. Amino acids: CATSGIAGGATDTQYF.

Worth noting for this clone: An end of the junction does not agree with germline; a read error may underlie this. The chain combines TRBV5-5 with TRBJ1-1; unclear D gene. Germline CDR1 SGHKS, CDR2 YYEKEE (reference sequence). This CDR3 comprises 17 residues. CDR3 bases: TGTGCCAGCAGCTTTTTAGTGGCGGCCGACTTGAACACTAAAGCTTTCTTT. The encoded protein is CASSFLVAADLNTKAFF.

The chain employs TRBV18 and TRBJ1-5; D call uncertain. The CDR3 extends over 15 amino acids. V gave up 6 bases and J gave up 0 bases, with 12 bases separating them. Germline values: CDR1 KGHSH, CDR2 LQKENI. The CDR3 coding sequence is TGTGCCAGCTCCGCGGACGGGAATAGCAATCAGCCCCAGCATTTT. Protein sequence: CASSADGNSNQPQHF.

This clone was recorded a few times. CDR3 sequence reads: CASARTDYGYTF. The CDR3 region has the DNA TGTGCCAGCGCTAGAACGGACTATGGCTACACCTTC. This rearrangement joins TRBV2 to TRBJ1-2; D is ambiguous. The CDR3 loop spans 12 amino acids. The V end lost 8 bases, the J end lost 3 bases, and 10 bases lay between the germline ends. Germline loops: CDR1 SNHLY, CDR2 FYNNEI.

The chain couples TRBV3-1 (or the pseudogene TRBV3-2) to TRBJ2-1, with D possibly being TRBD2 (6 bases). The CDR3 totals 16 residues. Trimming shortened V by 0 bases and J by 0 bases, and 9 bases separated the two germline ends. The germline CDR1 and CDR2 sequences are LGHDT and YNNKEL (reference sequence). Here the CDR3 reads CASSQEDGGSYNEQFF. CDR3 in DNA: TGTGCCAGCAGCCAAGAAGACGGGGGCTCCTACAATGAGCAGTTCTTC.

The chain employs TRBV7-9 and TRBJ2-5, with 7 bases aligning to TRBD1. CDR3 length: 15 residues. The germline V gene has CDR1 SEHNR and CDR2 FQNEAQ (reference sequence). Losses at the gene ends were 0 bases for V and 4 bases for J; bases not matched to a gene: 5. The CDR3 nucleotides read TGTGCCAGCAGCTTAGCAGGGGGCGCTGGAGAGACCCAGTACTTC. Translation gives CASSLAGGAGETQYF. The variable domain in full, completed from reference TRBV7-9 and TRBJ2-5, reads DTGVSQNPRHKITKRGQNVTFRCDPISEHNRLYWYRQTLGQGPEFLTYFQNEAQLEKSRLLSDRFSAERPKGSFSTLEIQRTEQGDSAMYLCASSLAGGAGETQYFGPGTRLLVL.

The chain is built from TRBV3-1 (or the pseudogene TRBV3-2) and TRBJ2-7; no clear D. V was cut by 0 bases and J by 10 bases, with 13 bases left in between. Germline-derived CDR1 and CDR2 are LGHDT and YNNKEL (reference sequence). The CDR3 spans 13 residues. In DNA, the CDR3 is TGTGCCAGCAGCCAAGAGATCGGTAGAACCCAGTACTTC. Encoded protein: CASSQEIGRTQYF.

About this clone itself: Germline and junction disagree at one end, which may indicate a read error. V and J are TRBV6-1 and TRBJ2-3; 8 nucleotides agree with TRBD2. This CDR3 comprises 16 residues. Germline values: CDR1 MNHNS, CDR2 SASEGT. CDR3 sequence reads: CASSEVTSGLTDTQYF. The DNA for the CDR3 is TGTGCCAGCAGTGAAGTAACTAGCGGACTCACAGATACACAGTATTTT.

The CDR3, as DNA: TGTGCCAGCAGACCCACTCTCGCAGGGTCAAACACCATATATTTT. Translating it yields CASRPTLAGSNTIYF. The chain uses TRBV6-5 and TRBJ1-3, with D possibly being TRBD1 (5 bases). V lost 6 bases to trimming and J lost 6 bases, with 18 bases between them. This CDR3 comprises 15 residues. The germline V gene has CDR1 MNHEY and CDR2 SVGAGI.

CDR3 loop: CASSEATGGTGELFF. The DNA of the CDR3 is TGTGCCAGCAGTGAAGCGACAGGAGGCACCGGGGAGCTGTTTTTT. J is TRBJ2-2 and V is TRBV6-1; a possible D gene is TRBD1 (6 bases). With 0 bases removed from V and 4 bases from J, the gap between germline ends came to 9 bases. The CDR3 spans 15 residues. Per germline, CDR1 MNHNS and CDR2 SASEGT.

The chain couples TRBV5-1 to TRBJ2-1; 10 bases fit TRBD2. The CDR3 is 16 residues long. Germline V CDR1 and CDR2: SGHRS, YFSETQ. V shed 1 base and J 7 bases; nucleotides not matched to a gene: 8. The chain's CDR3 is CASSLPLAGDKNEQFF. Here the CDR3 DNA reads TGCGCCAGCAGCTTGCCCCTAGCGGGAGATAAGAATGAGCAGTTCTTC. Supplemented by reference TRBV5-1 and TRBJ2-1, the full variable domain reads KAGVTQTPRYLIKTRGQQVTLSCSPISGHRSVSWYQQTPGQGLQFLFEYFSETQRNKGNFPGRFSGRQFSNSRSEMNVSTLELGDSALYLCASSLPLAGDKNEQFFGPGTRLTVL.

In the case of this clone: Compared with germline, one end of the junction differs, possibly owing to a read error. The CDR3, as DNA: TGCGCCAACACTCAAGTGGGACTAGCGGGAGCAGATACACAGTATTTT. It yields the protein CANTQVGLAGADTQYF. V gene TRBV23-1 combines with J gene TRBJ2-3; TRBD2 agrees at 14 bases. Being an ORF, TRBV23-1 has a function that is uncertain. The CDR3 has 16 residues.

The chain is built from TRBV19 and TRBJ2-7; TRBD1 might be the D (6 bases). V lost 5 bases and J lost 1, with 12 bases in between. Germline V gene data show CDR1 as LNHDA and CDR2 as SQIVND (reference sequence). This CDR3 is 14 amino acids long. In DNA, the CDR3 is TGTGCCAGTAGTTCCAGTACAGGGTCCTACGAGCAGTACTTC. It encodes CASSSSTGSYEQYF.

The V gene is TRBV5-1, the J gene TRBJ1-1; 7 bases are shared with TRBD1. The trim removed 0 bases at V and 10 bases at J, leaving 3 bases unmatched. Germline values: CDR1 SGHRS, CDR2 YFSETQ. This CDR3 has 12 residues. The chain's CDR3 is CASSLDGQAAFF. The CDR3 DNA follows: TGCGCCAGCAGCTTGGACGGACAGGCAGCTTTCTTT.

This rearrangement joins TRBV5-4 to TRBJ2-7; no definite D call. Germline CDR1 reads SGHNT; CDR2 reads YYREEE (reference sequence). Trimming stripped 4 bases from V and 7 bases from J, with 9 bases between. The CDR3 is 11 amino acids. The chain's CDR3 is CASSSHTEQYF. The DNA for the CDR3 is TGTGCCAGCAGCAGCCATACGGAGCAGTACTTC.

The chain recombines TRBV5-1 with TRBJ1-3; TRBD1 is a possible D gene (5 bases). CDR1 is SGHRS, CDR2 YFSETQ, per germline. Trimming left V 4 bases short and J 1 base short, with 12 bases between. The CDR3 runs to 15 residues. CDR3 amino acids: CASSTSGGSGNTIYF. As DNA, the CDR3 is TGCGCCAGCAGCACTTCCGGGGGATCTGGAAACACCATATATTTT.